This TCR beta chain was obtained from a study of blood T cell repertoires in COVID-19. Study in general: Sources were T cells, B-cell-depleted T cells, or PBMCs; the material itself was cDNA or gDNA.

In the study's own analysis: From reference gene primer amplification, estimates of nucleated cell counts were derived. Profiling relied on immunoSEQ multiplex PCR, and the TCRdb table lists in-frame clones only, not all of them. V and J calls and clone size come straight from that table; D and trimming were deduced from the DNA. The repertoire holds 55,000 to 65,000 clones, more than 70% seen once, with 6.9% in the top ten. This CDR3 spans 15 amino acids. Looked up from germline, CDR1 is LNHDA and CDR2 is SQIVND (reference sequence). The germline V and J ends were trimmed by 1 base and 5 bases, with 14 bases remaining between them.

The sequence came from a man aged 60 to 75 with active or convalescent COVID-19. V and J are TRBV19 and TRBJ2-5; possible D gene TRBD1, 6 bases. The specimen was peripheral blood. DNA of the CDR3: TGTGCCAGTAGTATAGGCGGACAGAGTCCGGAGACCCAGTACTTC. Encoded protein: CASSIGGQSPETQYF. Full variable domain (missing parts from reference TRBV19 and TRBJ2-5): DGGITQSPKYLFRKEGQNVTLSCEQNLNHDAMYWYRQDPGQGLRLIYYSQIVNDFQKGDIAEGYSVSREKKESFPLTVTSAQKNPTAFYLCASSIGGQSPETQYFGPGTRLLVL.